The 21 T cell receptor beta chains below come from one sample, sequenced in a study of shared clonotypes between healthy human individuals. Profiled with immunoSEQ multiplex PCR; TCRdb holds only in-frame clones, not every one. In the table there are around 720,000 clones, 60% to 75% of which are singletons. The sample comprised memory CD4+ T cells sorted from blood. Subset specified: CD45RA-negative fraction. Receptors were obtained from a woman in her twenties or thirties in good health.

The chain links TRBV11-2 to TRBJ1-1; unclear D gene. With 6 bases removed from V and 10 bases from J, the gap between germline ends came to 24 bases. Germline CDR1 and CDR2: SGHAT and FQNNGV. The CDR3 contains 15 residues. The CDR3 sequence is CASSRNRGDMPRAFF. In DNA, the CDR3 is TGTGCCAGCAGTCGTAACCGTGGAGATATGCCTAGAGCTTTCTTT.

The genes are TRBV11-2 and TRBJ2-7; D remains ambiguous. Deletions cut 1 base from V and 7 bases from J, with 17 bases between. The germline V gene has CDR1 SGHAT and CDR2 FQNNGV. This CDR3 is built from 15 residues. As DNA, the CDR3 is TGTGCCAGCAGCTTAGGTCCGACACGGATCCTTGAGCAGTACTTC. The encoded protein is CASSLGPTRILEQYF.

For this clone: Other DNA sequences in this specimen translate into the identical CDR3. The V gene is TRBV19, the J gene TRBJ1-5; the D is unclear. V gave up 5 bases and J gave up 0 bases, with 2 bases separating them. CDR1 and CDR2 (germline): LNHDA, SQIVND (reference sequence). This CDR3 has 12 amino acids. The CDR3 DNA sequence: TGTGCCAGTAGTCTTAGCAATCAGCCCCAGCATTTT. It translates to CASSLSNQPQHF.

The CDR3 region is CASLTRGPSYEQYF. The CDR3 DNA reads as TGTGCCAGCCTGACTAGGGGCCCCTCCTACGAGCAGTACTTC. This rearrangement joins TRBV28 to TRBJ2-7, with D tentatively TRBD2 (6 bases). Per germline, CDR1 MDHEN and CDR2 SYDVKM. This CDR3 region has 14 residues. V lost 8 bases to trimming and J lost 0 bases, with 14 bases between them.

The rearrangement joins TRBV5-6 to TRBJ2-3; 7 bases are shared with TRBD2. CDR1 and CDR2 (germline): SGHDT, YYEEEE. Losses at the gene ends were 4 bases for V and 6 bases for J; bases not matched to a gene: 11. This CDR3 comprises 15 residues. CDR3 bases: TGTGCCAGCAGCCTTCTAGCGGCGGGTTCCGATACGCAGTATTTT. Protein: CASSLLAAGSDTQYF.

This chain links TRBV18 with TRBJ2-5; 10 bases fit TRBD1. Trimming at V came to 3 bases and at J to 4 bases, leaving 5 bases not matched to a gene. The CDR3 extends over 15 amino acids. Germline CDR1 reads KGHSH; CDR2 reads LQKENI. The CDR3 here is CASSPRTGGRETQYF. CDR3 coding DNA: TGTGCCAGCTCACCCAGGACAGGGGGTAGAGAGACCCAGTACTTC.

The V call is TRBV11-2, the J call TRBJ2-5; the match to TRBD2 covers 7 bases. The V and J ends lost 1 base and 7 bases, in that order; junction bases with no gene match: 3. The germline V gene encodes CDR1 SGHAT and CDR2 FQNNGV. The CDR3 sequence is 13 residues long. CDR3 in DNA: TGTGCCAGCAGCTTAGCGGGGGAGGGGACCCAGTACTTC. This gives the protein CASSLAGEGTQYF.

The chain links TRBV5-4 to TRBJ1-5; D ambiguous. Per the germline V gene, CDR1 is SGHNT and CDR2 is YYREEE (reference sequence). This CDR3 is built from 13 residues. V lost 2 bases, J lost 5 bases, and 8 bases lay in between. The CDR3: CASSLQPDQPQHF. CDR3 in DNA: TGTGCCAGCAGCTTACAGCCTGATCAGCCCCAGCATTTT. The full variable domain, its missing parts supplied by reference TRBV5-4 and TRBJ1-5, is ETGVTQSPTHLIKTRGQQVTLRCSSQSGHNTVSWYQQALGQGPQFIFQYYREEENGRGNFPPRFSGLQFPNYSSELNVNALELDDSALYLCASSLQPDQPQHFGDGTRLSIL.

Note on this clone: This clone may be a read error of a much larger clone one base away. The chain combines TRBV11-2 with TRBJ1-1, with unresolved D. CDR1 is SGHAT, CDR2 FQNNGV, per germline. V was trimmed by 1 base and J by 3 bases, leaving 6 bases between them. There are 13 residues in the CDR3. The CDR3 nucleotides are TGTGCCAGCAGCTTAGGGGAGGACACTGAAGCTTTCTTT. Protein sequence: CASSLGEDTEAFF.

This clone came up a few times. The chain links TRBV5-1 to TRBJ2-5, with 11 positions matching TRBD1. V shed 4 bases, J shed 5 bases, and the junction held 10 bases outside the gene matches. CDR1 and CDR2 (germline): SGHRS, YFSETQ. The CDR3 contains 16 residues. The CDR3 coding sequence is TGCGCCAGCAGCCAACGCGGACAGGGGGCCGGCGAGACCCAGTACTTC. Translated, it gives CASSQRGQGAGETQYF.

The chain carries TRBV29-1 and TRBJ1-1, with 7 bases identical to TRBD1. This CDR3 is 13 amino acids long. Germline V gene data show CDR1 as SQVTM and CDR2 as ANQGSEA. J was trimmed by 4 bases and V by 4 bases; bases with no gene match: 6. The CDR3 nucleotides are TGCAGCGTTGTTCGTCAGGGGGGCACTGAAGCTTTCTTT. This codes for CSVVRQGGTEAFF.

This clone was detected many times. The chain employs TRBV11-3 and TRBJ2-7; tentatively, D is TRBD2 (5 bases). This CDR3 has 14 residues. Trimming shortened V by 2 bases and J by 2 bases, and 10 bases separated the two germline ends. CDR1 and CDR2 (germline): SGHNT, YENEEA. CDR3 coding DNA: TGTGCCAGCAGCTTAAGTGAGGGAACCTACGAGCAGTACTTC. Its translation is CASSLSEGTYEQYF.

The V and J genes are TRBV28 and TRBJ2-7; 8 positions agree with TRBD1. Germline lookup yields CDR1 MDHEN and CDR2 SYDVKM. With V trimmed by 5 bases and J by 6 bases, 18 bases remained unmatched. The CDR3 sequence is 17 residues long. The CDR3 DNA is TGTGCCAGCAGTCCCACCGTTGTGTGGACAGGGACTTTCGAGCAGTACTTC. Its protein product is CASSPTVVWTGTFEQYF.

Here the CDR3 DNA reads TGTGCCAGCATCCGGACTAGCGGGGGTAATGAGCAGTTCTTC. The encoded protein is CASIRTSGGNEQFF. This chain links TRBV7-9 with TRBJ2-1; 13 bases are a match to TRBD2. Germline V CDR1 and CDR2: SEHNR, FQNEAQ (reference sequence). The V and J ends lost 7 bases and 7 bases, in that order; junction bases with no gene match: 4. CDR3 length equals 14 residues.

V is TRBV6-6 and J is TRBJ2-7; 10 bases are shared with TRBD2. In germline, CDR1 is MNHNY, CDR2 SVGAGI (reference sequence). This CDR3 region has 15 residues. The J segment lost 5 bases and the V segment lost 6 bases, leaving 10 bases of the junction unmatched. CDR3 region: CASRSFLAGGNEQYF. The CDR3, as DNA: TGTGCCAGCAGATCCTTCTTAGCGGGAGGAAACGAGCAGTACTTC.

This chain connects TRBV5-1 to TRBJ2-6, with a possible D match to TRBD2 (6 bases). V lost 0 bases and J 2 bases, leaving 12 bases between the germline ends. The germline CDR1 and CDR2 sequences are SGHRS and YFSETQ. This CDR3 comprises 17 residues. The CDR3 region has the DNA TGCGCCAGCAGCTTGGTGGCGCGGGGCGCTGGGGCCAACGTCCTGACTTTC. This encodes CASSLVARGAGANVLTF.

This sequence joins TRBV28 and TRBJ1-2; no reliable D call. Looked up from germline, CDR1 is MDHEN and CDR2 is SYDVKM. CDR3 length equals 12 residues. The V end lost 7 bases, the J end lost 5 bases, and 11 bases lay between the germline ends. The CDR3 spells CASTDGRYGYTF. Written as DNA, the CDR3 is TGTGCCAGCACCGACGGACGGTATGGCTACACCTTC.

This chain uses TRBV29-1 with TRBJ2-3, with D possibly being TRBD2 (6 bases). The CDR3 spans 14 residues. Trimming pared 7 bases from V and 0 bases from J, leaving 14 bases between. Germline CDR1 reads SQVTM; CDR2 reads ANQGSEA. This CDR3 reads CSADGGFSTDTQYF. The CDR3 bases are TGCAGCGCCGACGGGGGATTTAGCACAGATACGCAGTATTTT.

This clone was seen at least ten times. The V call is TRBV6-1, the J call TRBJ2-5; 8 bases are shared with TRBD2. This CDR3 has 14 amino acids. In germline, CDR1 is MNHNS, CDR2 SASEGT. With 2 bases clipped from V and 7 bases from J, the junction kept 6 bases outside the gene matches. Here the CDR3 DNA reads TGTGCCAGCAGTGAACGGCGGGGGGTCGGGACCCAGTACTTC. It yields the protein CASSERRGVGTQYF.

The rearrangement joins TRBV11-3 to TRBJ2-5, with D possibly matching TRBD1 (6 bases). V shed 1 base and J shed 7 bases, with 10 bases lying between them. The CDR3 is 13 amino acids. Germline loops: CDR1 SGHNT, CDR2 YENEEA. The CDR3 DNA reads TGTGCCAGCAGCTTAGTACAGGGTGGGACCCAGTACTTC. Translated: CASSLVQGGTQYF.

The chain has TRBV4-1 and TRBJ2-7; D is ambiguous. The germline CDR1 and CDR2 sequences are MGHRA and YSYEKL. V was clipped by 0 bases and J by 3 bases, with 12 bases between them. The CDR3 contains 15 residues. CDR3 sequence: CASSQDNVPYYEQYF. The CDR3 coding sequence is TGCGCCAGCAGCCAAGATAACGTTCCATACTACGAGCAGTACTTC.